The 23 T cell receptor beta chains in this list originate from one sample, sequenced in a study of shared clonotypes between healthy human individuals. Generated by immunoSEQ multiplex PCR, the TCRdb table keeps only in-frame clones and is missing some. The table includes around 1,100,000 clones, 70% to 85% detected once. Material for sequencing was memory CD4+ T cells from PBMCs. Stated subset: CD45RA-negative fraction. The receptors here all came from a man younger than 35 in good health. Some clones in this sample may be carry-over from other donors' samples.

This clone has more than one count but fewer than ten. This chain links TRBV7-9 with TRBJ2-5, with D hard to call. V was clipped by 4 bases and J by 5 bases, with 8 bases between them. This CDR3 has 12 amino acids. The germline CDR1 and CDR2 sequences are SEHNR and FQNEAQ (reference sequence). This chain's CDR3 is CASSSPGETQYF. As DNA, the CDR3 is TGTGCCAGCAGCTCCCCCGGGGAGACCCAGTACTTC.

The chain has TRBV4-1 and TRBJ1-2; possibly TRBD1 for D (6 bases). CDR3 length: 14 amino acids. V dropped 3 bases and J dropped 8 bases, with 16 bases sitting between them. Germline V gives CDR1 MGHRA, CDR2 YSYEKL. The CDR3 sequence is CASSQGDRRGGYTF. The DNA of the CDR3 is TGCGCCAGCAGCCAGGGTGACAGGCGAGGGGGCTACACCTTC.

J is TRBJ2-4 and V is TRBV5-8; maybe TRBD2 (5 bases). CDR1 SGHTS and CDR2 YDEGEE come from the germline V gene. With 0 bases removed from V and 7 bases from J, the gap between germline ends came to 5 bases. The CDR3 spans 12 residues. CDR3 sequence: CASSLAGNIQYF. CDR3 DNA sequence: TGTGCCAGCAGCTTGGCGGGGAACATTCAGTACTTC.

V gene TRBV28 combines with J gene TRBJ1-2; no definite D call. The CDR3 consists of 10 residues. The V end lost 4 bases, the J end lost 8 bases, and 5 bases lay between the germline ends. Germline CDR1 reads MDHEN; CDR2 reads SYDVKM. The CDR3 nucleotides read TGTGCCAGCAGTTATTACGGCTACACCTTC. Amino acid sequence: CASSYYGYTF.

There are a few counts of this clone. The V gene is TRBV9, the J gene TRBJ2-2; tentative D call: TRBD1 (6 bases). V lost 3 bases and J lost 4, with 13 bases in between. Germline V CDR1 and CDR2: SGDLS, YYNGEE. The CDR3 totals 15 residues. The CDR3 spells CASSAGTRITGELFF. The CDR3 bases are TGTGCCAGCAGCGCGGGGACACGGATCACCGGGGAGCTGTTTTTT.

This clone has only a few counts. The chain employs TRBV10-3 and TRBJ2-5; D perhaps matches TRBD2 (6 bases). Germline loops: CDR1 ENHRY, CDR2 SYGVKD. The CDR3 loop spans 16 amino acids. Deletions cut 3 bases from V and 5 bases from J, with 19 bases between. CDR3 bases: TGTGCCATCAGTGAAGGAGGGGCAGCGGTCAAGGAGACCCAGTACTTC. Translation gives CAISEGGAAVKETQYF.

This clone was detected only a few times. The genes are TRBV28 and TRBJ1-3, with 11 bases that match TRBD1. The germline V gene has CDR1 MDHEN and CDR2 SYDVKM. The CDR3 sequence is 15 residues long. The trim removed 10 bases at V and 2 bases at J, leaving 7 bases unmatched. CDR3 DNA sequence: TGTGCCACCTTACCGGGACAGGGGGCTGGAAACACCATATATTTT. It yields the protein CATLPGQGAGNTIYF.

The CDR3: CSATVANEQYF. CDR3 nucleotides: TGCAGTGCCACTGTAGCGAACGAGCAGTACTTC. The J gene is TRBJ2-7, the V gene TRBV20-1; TRBD2 might be the D (5 bases). Germline assignment: CDR1 DFQATT and CDR2 SNEGSKA (reference sequence). The CDR3 length is 11 residues. V gave up 6 bases and J gave up 5 bases, with 11 bases separating them.

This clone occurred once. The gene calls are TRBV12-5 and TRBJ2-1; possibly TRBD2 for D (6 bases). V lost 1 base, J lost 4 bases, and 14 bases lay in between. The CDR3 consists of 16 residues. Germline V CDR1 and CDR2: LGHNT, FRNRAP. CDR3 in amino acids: CASGLDLAELYNEQFF. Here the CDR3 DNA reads TGTGCTAGTGGTTTGGACTTAGCGGAGTTATACAATGAGCAGTTCTTC. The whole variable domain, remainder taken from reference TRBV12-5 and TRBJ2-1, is DARVTQTPRHKVTEMGQEVTMRCQPILGHNTVFWYRQTMMQGLELLAYFRNRAPLDDSGMPKDRFSAEMPDATLATLKIQPSEPRDSAVYFCASGLDLAELYNEQFFGPGTRLTVL.

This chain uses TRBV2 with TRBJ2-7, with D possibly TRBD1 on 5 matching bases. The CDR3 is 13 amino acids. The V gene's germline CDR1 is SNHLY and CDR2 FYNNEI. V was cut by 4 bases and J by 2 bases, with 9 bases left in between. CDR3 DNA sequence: TGTGCCAGCAGTGTGTCACAGGCCTACGAGCAGTACTTC. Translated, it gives CASSVSQAYEQYF.

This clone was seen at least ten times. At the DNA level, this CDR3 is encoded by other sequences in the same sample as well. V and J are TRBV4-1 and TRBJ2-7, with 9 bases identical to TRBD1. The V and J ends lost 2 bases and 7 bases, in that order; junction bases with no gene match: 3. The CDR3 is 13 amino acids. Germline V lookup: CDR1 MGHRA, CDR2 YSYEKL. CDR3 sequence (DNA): TGCGCCAGCAGCCAAAGGACAGGGGATGAGCAGTACTTC. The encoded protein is CASSQRTGDEQYF.

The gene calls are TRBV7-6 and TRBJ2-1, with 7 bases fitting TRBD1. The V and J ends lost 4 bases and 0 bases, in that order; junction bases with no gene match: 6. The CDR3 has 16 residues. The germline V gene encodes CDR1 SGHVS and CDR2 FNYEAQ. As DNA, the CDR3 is TGTGCCAGCAGCTCCGGACAGGTGAGCTCCTACAATGAGCAGTTCTTC. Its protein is CASSSGQVSSYNEQFF.

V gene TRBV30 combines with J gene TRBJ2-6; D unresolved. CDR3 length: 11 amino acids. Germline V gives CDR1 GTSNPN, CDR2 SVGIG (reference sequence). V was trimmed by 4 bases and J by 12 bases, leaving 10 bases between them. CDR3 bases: TGTGCCTGGAAGTTAGACGGCGTCCTGACTTTC. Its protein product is CAWKLDGVLTF. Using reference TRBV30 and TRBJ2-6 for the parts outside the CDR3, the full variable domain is SQTIHQWPATLVQPVGSPLSLECTVEGTSNPNLYWYRQAAGRGLQLLFYSVGIGQISSEVPQNLSASRPQDRQFILSSKKLLLSDSGFYLCAWKLDGVLTFGAGSRLTVL.

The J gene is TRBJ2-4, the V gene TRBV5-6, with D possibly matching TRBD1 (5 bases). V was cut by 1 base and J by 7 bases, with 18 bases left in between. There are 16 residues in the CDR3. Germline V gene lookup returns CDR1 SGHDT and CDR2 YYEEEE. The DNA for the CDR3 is TGTGCCAGCAGCTTGAAATTGGGGCAGGGTAGCAACATTCAGTACTTC. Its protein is CASSLKLGQGSNIQYF. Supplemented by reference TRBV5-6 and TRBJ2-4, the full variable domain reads DAGVTQSPTHLIKTRGQQVTLRCSPKSGHDTVSWYQQALGQGPQFIFQYYEEEERQRGNFPDRFSGHQFPNYSSELNVNALLLGDSALYLCASSLKLGQGSNIQYFGAGTRLSVL.

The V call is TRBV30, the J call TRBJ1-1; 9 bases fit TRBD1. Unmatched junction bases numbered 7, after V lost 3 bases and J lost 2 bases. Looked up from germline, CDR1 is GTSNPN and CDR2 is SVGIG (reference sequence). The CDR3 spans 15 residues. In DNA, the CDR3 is TGTGCCTGGAGCCTAGGGGGACAGGGCAACACTGAAGCTTTCTTT. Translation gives CAWSLGGQGNTEAFF.

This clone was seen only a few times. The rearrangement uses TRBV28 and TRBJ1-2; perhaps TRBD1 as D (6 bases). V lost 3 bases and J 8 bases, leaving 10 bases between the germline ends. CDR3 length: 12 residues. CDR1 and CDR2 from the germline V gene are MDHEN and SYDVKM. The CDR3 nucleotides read TGTGCCAGCAGTTTTTTAGGGGGAGGCTACACCTTC. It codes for CASSFLGGGYTF.

In DNA form, the CDR3 reads TGTGCCAGCAGTTACTCGGGGGGACTAGGGGTAGAGCAGTTCTTC. Amino acid sequence: CASSYSGGLGVEQFF. The chain has TRBV6-5 and TRBJ2-1, with 8 bases lining up with TRBD2. Trimming cost V 0 bases and J 10 bases; bases outside gene matches: 8. The CDR3 covers 15 residues. Germline values: CDR1 MNHEY, CDR2 SVGAGI.

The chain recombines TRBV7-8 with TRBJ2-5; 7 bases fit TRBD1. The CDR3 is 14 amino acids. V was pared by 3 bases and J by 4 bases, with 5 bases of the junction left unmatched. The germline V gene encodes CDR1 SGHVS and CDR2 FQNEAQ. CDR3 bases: TGTGCCAGCAGCTTTAACAGGGGTCTAGAGACCCAGTACTTC. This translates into CASSFNRGLETQYF.

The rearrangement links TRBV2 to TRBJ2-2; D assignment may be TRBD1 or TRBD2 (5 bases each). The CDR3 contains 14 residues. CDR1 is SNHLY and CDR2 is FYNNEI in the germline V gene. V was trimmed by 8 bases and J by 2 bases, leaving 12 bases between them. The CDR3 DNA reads TGTGCCAGCCCGGTGGGGGATAACACCGGGGAGCTGTTTTTT. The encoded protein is CASPVGDNTGELFF.

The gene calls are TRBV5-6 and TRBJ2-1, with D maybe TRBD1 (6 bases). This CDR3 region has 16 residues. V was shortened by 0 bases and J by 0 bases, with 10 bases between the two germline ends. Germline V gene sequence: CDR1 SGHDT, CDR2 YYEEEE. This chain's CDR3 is CASSLGPRGSYNEQFF. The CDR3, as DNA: TGTGCCAGCAGCTTGGGTCCCAGGGGCTCCTACAATGAGCAGTTCTTC.

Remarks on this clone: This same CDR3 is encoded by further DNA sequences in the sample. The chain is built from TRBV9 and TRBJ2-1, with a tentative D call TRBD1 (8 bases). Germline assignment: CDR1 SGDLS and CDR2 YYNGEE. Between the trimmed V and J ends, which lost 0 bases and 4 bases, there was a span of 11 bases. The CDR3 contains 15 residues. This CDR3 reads CASSVDRGGYNEQFF. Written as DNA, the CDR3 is TGTGCCAGCAGCGTAGACAGGGGGGGTTACAATGAGCAGTTCTTC.

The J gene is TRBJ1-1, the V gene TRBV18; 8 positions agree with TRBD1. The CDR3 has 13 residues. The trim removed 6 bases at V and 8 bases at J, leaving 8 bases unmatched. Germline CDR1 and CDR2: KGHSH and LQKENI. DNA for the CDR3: TGTGCCAGCTCGACAGGGGCCCGATCCGAAGCTTTCTTT. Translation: CASSTGARSEAFF.

The CDR3 DNA reads TGTGCCAGCAGCGTAGACGGCGGGAGAGGTTTAGAGCAGTACTTC. Translation: CASSVDGGRGLEQYF. V gene TRBV9 combines with J gene TRBJ2-7, with 7 bases lining up with TRBD2. The CDR3 covers 15 residues. Trimming at V came to 0 bases and at J to 7 bases, leaving 10 bases not matched to a gene. The V gene's germline CDR1 is SGDLS and CDR2 YYNGEE.